Following are 9 T cell receptor beta chains from one sample sequenced in a study of blood T cell repertoires in COVID-19. Assay: immunoSEQ multiplex PCR; the TCRdb copy retains only in-frame clones and omits some. The table includes 100,000 to 150,000 clones, approximately 90% detected once. Sequenced material: peripheral blood. The receptors shown here come from a man aged 60 to 69 with COVID-19, enrolled during active disease.

The chain couples TRBV5-1 to TRBJ1-1; TRBD1 aligns across 10 bases. Germline V gene lookup returns CDR1 SGHRS and CDR2 YFSETQ. V was clipped by 5 bases and J by 0 bases; unmatched bases: 10. This CDR3 is built from 17 residues. CDR3 sequence: CASRSGTGVSVNTEAFF. Written as DNA, the CDR3 is TGCGCCAGCAGATCCGGGACAGGGGTATCTGTGAACACTGAAGCTTTCTTT.

This rearrangement joins TRBV24-1 to TRBJ2-3, with TRBD2 identical over 13 bases. Trimming removed 3 bases from V and 7 bases from J; junction bases left unmatched: 6. This CDR3 is built from 16 residues. The germline V gene encodes CDR1 KGHDR and CDR2 SFDVKD. The CDR3 protein is CATSDPGLAGPHTQYF. CDR3 DNA: TGTGCCACCAGTGATCCGGGACTAGCGGGGCCCCATACGCAGTATTTT.

A note on this clone: The junction does not match germline at one end; this may be a read error. The chain joins TRBV5-6 to TRBJ2-7; 9 nucleotides agree with TRBD1. Germline-derived CDR1 and CDR2 are SGHDT and YYEEEE. CDR3 size: 13 residues. In nucleotides, the CDR3 is TGTGCCAGCAGCTTCGGACAGGGGCCTATACAACACTTC. It is translated as CASSFGQGPIQHF.

DNA of the CDR3: TGCGCCGGGAGCGGTCTCCTCCCGCAGGGCACAGATACGCAGTATTTT. It codes for CAGSGLLPQGTDTQYF. The rearrangement uses TRBV10-1 and TRBJ2-3; the D gene is possibly TRBD2 (5 bases). The germline CDR1 and CDR2 sequences are WNHNN and SYGVQD (reference sequence). There are 16 residues in the CDR3. V was clipped by 11 bases and J by 1 base, with 22 bases between them.

The chain recombines TRBV18 with TRBJ1-4; 9 bases map to TRBD1. Germline values: CDR1 KGHSH, CDR2 LQKENI. The CDR3 sequence is 14 residues long. V gave up 6 bases and J gave up 6 bases; unmatched junction bases: 5. Here the CDR3 reads CASSPGQGDEKLFF. CDR3 bases: TGTGCCAGCTCCCCGGGACAGGGAGATGAAAAACTGTTTTTT.

Only a few counts were recorded for this clone. V usage is TRBV6-5 and J usage is TRBJ1-1, with 7 positions matching TRBD1. The germline V gene encodes CDR1 MNHEY and CDR2 SVGAGI. V lost 2 bases, J lost 6 bases, and 3 bases stayed unmatched. The CDR3 runs to 13 residues. CDR3: CASSYRTGPEAFF. CDR3 bases: TGTGCCAGCAGTTACAGGACAGGCCCTGAAGCTTTCTTT.

The chain employs TRBV15 and TRBJ1-1, with TRBD1 matching 7 bases. V shed 3 bases, J shed 4 bases, and the junction held 8 bases outside the gene matches. This CDR3 has 15 amino acids. Looked up from germline, CDR1 is LNHNV and CDR2 is YYDKDF (reference sequence). The CDR3 region is CATSSRQGLSTEAFF. CDR3 nucleotide sequence: TGTGCCACCAGCAGTAGACAGGGCCTATCCACTGAAGCTTTCTTT.

The chain employs TRBV5-1 and TRBJ2-5, with D possibly being TRBD2 (5 bases). With 5 bases removed from V and 4 bases from J, the gap between germline ends came to 15 bases. The CDR3 loop spans 14 amino acids. Germline V gives CDR1 SGHRS, CDR2 YFSETQ. CDR3 in amino acids: CASSPPIGGETQYF. The CDR3 DNA reads as TGCGCCAGCAGTCCTCCCATCGGAGGAGAGACCCAGTACTTC.

The rearrangement uses TRBV9 and TRBJ1-6; no clear D gene. Germline V gene sequence: CDR1 SGDLS, CDR2 YYNGEE. Trimming shortened V by 4 bases and J by 6 bases, and 17 bases separated the two germline ends. This CDR3 has 16 residues. CDR3 sequence reads: CASSPVGIHINSPLHF. The CDR3 bases are TGTGCCAGCAGCCCCGTCGGGATCCATATTAATTCACCCCTCCACTTT.